Reported below is one T cell receptor (beta chain). Original analysis: Amplification with reference gene primers provided the estimates of nucleated cell counts. The method was immunoSEQ multiplex PCR; TCRdb's version includes in-frame clones alone and lacks a portion of them. V and J calls and clone size come straight from that table; D and trimming were deduced from the DNA. This table holds roughly 120,000 clones, roughly 83% found once. These data are taken from a study of blood T cell repertoires in COVID-19. Overall study context: Material from acute and convalescent COVID-19 was sourced from the United States, Italy and Spain.

V was clipped by 5 bases and J by 6 bases; unmatched bases: 0. The CDR3 spans 13 residues. Germline-derived CDR1 and CDR2 are KGHDR and SFDVKD. The source of this sequence is a human donor in a cohort sampled during active COVID-19. Sequencing was done on a sample of peripheral blood. The chain joins TRBV24-1 to TRBJ2-1; 10 bases fit TRBD2. CDR3 in amino acids: CATSGTSGNEQFF. CDR3 nucleotides: TGTGCCACCAGTGGGACTAGCGGCAATGAGCAGTTCTTC.